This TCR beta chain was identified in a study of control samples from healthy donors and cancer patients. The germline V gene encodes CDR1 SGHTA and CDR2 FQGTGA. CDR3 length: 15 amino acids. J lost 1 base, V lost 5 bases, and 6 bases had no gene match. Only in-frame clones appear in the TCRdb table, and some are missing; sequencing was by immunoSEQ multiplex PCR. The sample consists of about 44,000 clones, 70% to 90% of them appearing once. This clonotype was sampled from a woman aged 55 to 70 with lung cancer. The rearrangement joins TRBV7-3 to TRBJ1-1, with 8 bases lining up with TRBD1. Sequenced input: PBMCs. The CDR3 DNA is TGTGCCAGCAGCGCCATGACAGGGGCGAACACTGAAGCTTTCTTT. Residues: CASSAMTGANTEAFF.